The 21 T cell receptor beta chains below come from one sample, sequenced in a study of shared clonotypes between healthy human individuals. Sequencing used immunoSEQ multiplex PCR; TCRdb keeps in-frame clones, though not all of them. The sample records hundreds of thousands of clones, over 65% being singletons. The specimen was memory CD4+ T cells sorted from blood. Subset meaning: CD45RA-negative fraction. These receptors originate from a woman aged 30 to 39 in good health.

On this clone: Other DNA sequences in this sample translate to the same CDR3. The chain combines TRBV28 with TRBJ2-1; D unclear. Trimming cost V 2 bases and J 8 bases, with 4 bases left between them. The germline V gene has CDR1 MDHEN and CDR2 SYDVKM. The CDR3 is 11 residues long. CDR3 loop: CASSLRDEQFF. CDR3 in DNA: TGTGCCAGCAGTTTAAGGGATGAGCAGTTCTTC.

The table lists this clone with a few counts. Different DNA sequences within this sample yield the same CDR3. V gene TRBV7-3 combines with J gene TRBJ1-1; D remains ambiguous. The CDR3 extends over 13 amino acids. V dropped 8 bases and J dropped 3 bases, with 13 bases sitting between them. Germline loops: CDR1 SGHTA, CDR2 FQGTGA. Written as DNA, the CDR3 is TGTGCCAGCTCCTCCCAAAGGGACACTGAAGCTTTCTTT. Its translation: CASSSQRDTEAFF.

The chain carries TRBV28 and TRBJ2-1; either TRBD1 or TRBD2 may supply D (6 bases each). CDR1 is MDHEN and CDR2 is SYDVKM in the germline V gene. The V end lost 5 bases, the J end lost 7 bases, and 18 bases lay between the germline ends. CDR3 length: 15 amino acids. CDR3 protein: CASSLPGARGNEQFF. CDR3 sequence (DNA): TGTGCCAGCAGTCTTCCGGGGGCGCGGGGAAATGAGCAGTTCTTC.

The chain carries TRBV21-1 and TRBJ2-1; no check of the table's D call, TRBD2, against the DNA was made. TRBV21-1 is a documented pseudogene. The CDR3 has 16 residues. The CDR3 spells CASNKRSGDATDEQFF. CDR3 in DNA: TGTGCCAGCAACAAGCGTTCGGGGGACGCTACTGATGAGCAGTTCTTC.

The chain combines TRBV7-2 with TRBJ2-1; the match to TRBD2 covers 13 bases. Looked up from germline, CDR1 is SGHTA and CDR2 is FQGNSA. The V segment lost 4 bases and the J segment 12 bases; nucleotides outside the gene matches: 6. This CDR3 region has 14 residues. The CDR3 protein is CASSSGLAGAGQFF. DNA of the CDR3: TGTGCCAGCAGCTCCGGACTAGCGGGAGCGGGGCAGTTCTTC.

The V and J genes are TRBV10-2 and TRBJ2-1; TRBD2 agrees at 12 bases. Per the germline V gene, CDR1 is WSHSY and CDR2 is SAAADI. J lost 7 bases, V lost 4 bases, and 5 bases had no gene match. The CDR3 has 15 amino acids. The CDR3 DNA is TGCGCCAGCAGTGTTCAGACTAGCGGGAGAAATGAGCAGTTCTTC. Its translation: CASSVQTSGRNEQFF.

This chain connects TRBV11-3 to TRBJ2-2, with D unclear. The CDR3 loop spans 13 amino acids. V was clipped by 4 bases and J by 10 bases, with 13 bases between them. Germline V gene data show CDR1 as SGHNT and CDR2 as YENEEA. In DNA, the CDR3 is TGTGCCAGCAGCTCCCCCCCGGTTAAGGAGCTGTTTTTT. Residues: CASSSPPVKELFF.

The V call is TRBV5-4, the J call TRBJ2-1; TRBD2 matches at 8 bases. The CDR3 runs 19 residues. Germline CDR1 reads SGHNT; CDR2 reads YYREEE (reference sequence). V trimming: 0 bases; J trimming: 2 bases; junction bases outside the gene matches: 13. The CDR3 reads CASSLAPFGGAGAYNEQFF. The CDR3 DNA follows: TGTGCCAGCAGCTTGGCCCCCTTTGGGGGAGCGGGAGCCTACAATGAGCAGTTCTTC.

The chain uses TRBV28 and TRBJ2-6, with D tentatively TRBD1 (5 bases). CDR1 and CDR2 (germline): MDHEN, SYDVKM. The CDR3 sequence is 17 residues long. The V gene lost 6 bases and the J gene lost 0 bases, with 15 bases spanning the gap. CDR3 loop: CASSLLLQGSGANVLTF. The CDR3 DNA sequence: TGTGCCAGCAGCCTGTTACTCCAGGGCTCTGGGGCCAACGTCCTGACTTTC.

The V gene is TRBV6-5, the J gene TRBJ2-1; 7 positions match TRBD1. V trimming: 5 bases; J trimming: 3 bases; junction bases outside the gene matches: 4. CDR3 length equals 14 residues. Looked up from germline, CDR1 is MNHEY and CDR2 is SVGAGI. Here the CDR3 reads CASSSRDSYNEQFF. Written as DNA, the CDR3 is TGTGCCAGCAGTAGCCGGGACAGCTACAATGAGCAGTTCTTC.

The chain joins TRBV5-1 to TRBJ1-2; possible D gene TRBD1, 6 bases. The CDR3 length is 16 residues. Looked up from germline, CDR1 is SGHRS and CDR2 is YFSETQ. V was shortened by 4 bases and J by 1 base, with 17 bases between the two germline ends. The CDR3 nucleotides read TGCGCCAGCAGCCCCCCCCGAAGGGGGAGTAACTATGGCTACACCTTC. This sequence encodes CASSPPRRGSNYGYTF. The whole variable domain, remainder taken from reference TRBV5-1 and TRBJ1-2, is KAGVTQTPRYLIKTRGQQVTLSCSPISGHRSVSWYQQTPGQGLQFLFEYFSETQRNKGNFPGRFSGRQFSNSRSEMNVSTLELGDSALYLCASSPPRRGSNYGYTFGSGTRLTVV.

The chain uses TRBV7-2 and TRBJ2-5, with D possibly TRBD2 on 6 matching bases. Germline V gives CDR1 SGHTA, CDR2 FQGNSA. The CDR3 totals 14 residues. V was clipped by 5 bases and J by 3 bases, with 13 bases between them. CDR3 coding DNA: TGTGCCAGCAGCCGGAATGGGGGGAAAGAGACCCAGTACTTC. It codes for CASSRNGGKETQYF.

The rearrangement joins TRBV6-1 to TRBJ2-2; 8 bases are shared with TRBD1. The CDR3 contains 15 residues. Germline CDR1 is MNHNS and CDR2 is SASEGT. V gave up 5 bases and J gave up 3 bases; unmatched junction bases: 5. In DNA form, the CDR3 reads TGTGCCAGCAGTAGGGACAGGTGGGACACCGGGGAGCTGTTTTTT. Encoded protein: CASSRDRWDTGELFF.

The chain couples TRBV6-5 to TRBJ1-4, with 7 bases matching TRBD1. The germline V gene has CDR1 MNHEY and CDR2 SVGAGI. V gave up 6 bases and J gave up 0 bases; unmatched junction bases: 1. The CDR3 runs to 14 residues. CDR3 sequence: CASRQGSTNEKLFF. The CDR3 coding sequence is TGTGCCAGCAGACAGGGGTCAACTAATGAAAAACTGTTTTTT.

The chain employs TRBV4-1 and TRBJ2-3; TRBD2 agrees at 9 bases. With V trimmed by 1 base and J by 4 bases, 6 bases remained unmatched. The CDR3 contains 16 residues. Germline V lookup: CDR1 MGHRA, CDR2 YSYEKL. CDR3 amino acids: CASSQGAGGGADTQYF. Written as DNA, the CDR3 is TGCGCCAGCAGCCAAGGAGCGGGGGGAGGGGCAGATACGCAGTATTTT.

CDR3 residues: CASALQGADTEAFF. DNA for the CDR3: TGTGCTAGTGCCCTACAGGGGGCTGACACTGAAGCTTTCTTT. The rearrangement uses TRBV12-5 and TRBJ1-1; the match to TRBD1 covers 9 bases. The V segment lost 7 bases and the J segment 3 bases; nucleotides outside the gene matches: 6. The germline CDR1 and CDR2 sequences are LGHNT and FRNRAP. This CDR3 contains 14 residues.

This rearrangement joins TRBV7-9 to TRBJ1-6; no clear D gene. CDR1 and CDR2 from the germline V gene are SEHNR and FQNEAQ (reference sequence). V lost 6 bases to trimming and J lost 12 bases, with 9 bases between them. CDR3 size: 11 residues. The CDR3 loop reads CASSTLGPLHF. In DNA, the CDR3 is TGTGCCAGCAGTACCTTAGGACCCCTCCACTTT.

In its sample, this clone was seen once. The sample contains more than one DNA sequence encoding this CDR3. The chain couples TRBV6-6 to TRBJ1-4, with D unclear. V lost 0 bases to trimming and J lost 8 bases, with 4 bases between them. CDR3 length: 12 amino acids. CDR1 and CDR2 (germline): MNHNY, SVGAGI (reference sequence). CDR3 nucleotides: TGTGCCAGCAGTTACTCGAACGAAAAACTGTTTTTT. It codes for CASSYSNEKLFF.

V is TRBV10-3 and J is TRBJ2-7; D call uncertain. This CDR3 spans 12 amino acids. Trimming removed 2 bases from V and 9 bases from J, with 11 bases in between. The V gene's germline CDR1 is ENHRY and CDR2 SYGVKD. CDR3 coding DNA: TGTGCCATCAGTGAGAATGACTCTGGGCAGTACTTC. This encodes CAISENDSGQYF.

This chain uses TRBV29-1 with TRBJ1-5, with D possibly matching TRBD1 (6 bases). Germline V gives CDR1 SQVTM, CDR2 ANQGSEA. Trimming removed 4 bases at V and 1 base at J, with 11 bases between. CDR3 length: 14 amino acids. The CDR3 nucleotides read TGCAGCGTTGCACCAGGGGAAAGCAATCAGCCCCAGCATTTT. Encoded protein: CSVAPGESNQPQHF.

The rearrangement joins TRBV12-5 to TRBJ1-5, with unresolved D. Germline values: CDR1 LGHNT, CDR2 FRNRAP. CDR3 size: 16 residues. V lost 6 bases and J 3 bases, leaving 18 bases between the germline ends. For the CDR3, the DNA is TGTGCTAGTGGCCGAAACGGTGGGCGGAACAATCAGCCCCAGCATTTT. Translating it yields CASGRNGGRNNQPQHF.